The 31 T cell receptor beta chains reported below all come from one sample, sequenced in a study of cytomegalovirus exposure and HLA in healthy donors. Use of 60 Vbeta and 13 Jbeta primers characterized the PCR. Only in-frame clones appear in the TCRdb table, and some are missing; sequencing was by immunoSEQ multiplex PCR. The table shows about 200,000 clones, with 79% occurring only once. Material: PBMCs. The source is a girl aged 5 to 17 in good health and CMV-seropositive.

This chain links TRBV2 with TRBJ2-1, with 7 bases that match TRBD1. This CDR3 has 15 amino acids. Looked up from germline, CDR1 is SNHLY and CDR2 is FYNNEI. The junction had 7 bases not matched to a gene; V was cut back by 6 bases and J by 2 bases. The CDR3 protein is CASRFDRETYNEQFF. Here the CDR3 DNA reads TGTGCCAGCAGGTTTGACAGGGAGACCTACAATGAGCAGTTCTTC. Drawing the rest from reference TRBV2 and TRBJ2-1, the complete variable domain is EPEVTQTPSHQVTQMGQEVILRCVPISNHLYFYWYRQILGQKVEFLVSFYNNEISEKSEIFDDQFSVERPDGSNFTLKIRSTKLEDSAMYFCASRFDRETYNEQFFGPGTRLTVL.

The rearrangement links TRBV15 to TRBJ2-2; possible D gene TRBD1, 5 bases. The CDR3 has 15 amino acids. Germline CDR1 and CDR2: LNHNV and YYDKDF (reference sequence). The V gene lost 4 bases and the J gene lost 5 bases, with 14 bases spanning the gap. CDR3 sequence (DNA): TGTGCCACCAGCAAGGACACCTCGTGGACCGGGGAGCTGTTTTTT. Translating gives CATSKDTSWTGELFF.

The CDR3 region is CASRYGQGFLGDTQYF. The CDR3 DNA sequence: TGTGCCAGCAGATATGGACAGGGCTTTCTCGGGGATACGCAGTATTTT. The chain recombines TRBV27 with TRBJ2-3; 8 bases agree with TRBD1. The germline V gene has CDR1 MNHEY and CDR2 SMNVEV (reference sequence). With 6 bases clipped from V and 6 bases from J, the junction kept 14 bases outside the gene matches. This CDR3 contains 16 residues.

J is TRBJ2-3 and V is TRBV27; TRBD1 matches at 7 bases. CDR3 length: 15 amino acids. V gave up 7 bases and J gave up 1 base; unmatched junction bases: 8. Germline lookup yields CDR1 MNHEY and CDR2 SMNVEV (reference sequence). CDR3 nucleotides: TGTGCCAGCAACGACAGGGCGTGGGGCACAGATACGCAGTATTTT. It codes for CASNDRAWGTDTQYF.

The chain carries TRBV25-1 and TRBJ2-2; D perhaps matches TRBD2 (6 bases). Looked up from germline, CDR1 is MGHDK and CDR2 is SYGVNS. Trimming left V 10 bases short and J 0 bases short, with 12 bases between. This CDR3 region has 14 residues. CDR3 residues: CATLAGPNTGELFF. The CDR3 coding sequence is TGTGCCACCCTGGCGGGGCCGAACACCGGGGAGCTGTTTTTT.

The chain uses TRBV27 and TRBJ2-6; 9 bases align to TRBD1. This CDR3 is 15 amino acids long. V gave up 5 bases and J gave up 4 bases; unmatched junction bases: 3. Germline loops: CDR1 MNHEY, CDR2 SMNVEV (reference sequence). The CDR3 DNA follows: TGTGCCAGCAGTGACACAGGGGGCGGGGCCAACGTCCTGACTTTC. Residues: CASSDTGGGANVLTF.

A note on this clone: Given a much more abundant clone one base away, this may be a read error. Other DNA sequences in this sample translate to the same CDR3. The rearrangement uses TRBV6-4 and TRBJ2-3; TRBD1 matches 9 bases. V shed 3 bases and J 4 bases; nucleotides not matched to a gene: 2. The CDR3 runs 14 residues. Germline V gene sequence: CDR1 MRHNA, CDR2 SNTAGT. DNA of the CDR3: TGTGCCAGCAGTGAGACAGGGGGGGCAGATACGCAGTATTTT. This codes for CASSETGGADTQYF.

The chain has TRBV18 and TRBJ2-5, with D uncertain. The CDR3 has 13 residues. In germline, CDR1 is KGHSH, CDR2 LQKENI. The V end lost 2 bases, the J end lost 4 bases, and 8 bases lay between the germline ends. This CDR3 reads CASSPFSPETQYF. Here the CDR3 DNA reads TGTGCCAGCTCACCATTTAGCCCAGAGACCCAGTACTTC.

The rearrangement joins TRBV9 to TRBJ1-4; TRBD1 agrees at 12 bases. The J segment lost 6 bases and the V segment lost 4 bases, leaving 13 bases of the junction unmatched. Germline CDR1 and CDR2: SGDLS and YYNGEE. The length of the CDR3 is 18 residues. CDR3 residues: CASSPFLGQGALDEKLFF. CDR3 sequence (DNA): TGTGCCAGCAGCCCCTTCCTGGGACAGGGGGCGCTTGATGAAAAACTGTTTTTT.

The chain links TRBV13 to TRBJ2-1; 8 bases are a match to TRBD1. V shed 4 bases and J 6 bases; nucleotides not matched to a gene: 5. This CDR3 contains 14 residues. Germline CDR1 PRHDT, CDR2 FYEKMQ (reference sequence). CDR3 sequence: CASSSSTGGNEQFF. CDR3 in DNA: TGTGCCAGCAGCTCTTCCACAGGGGGCAATGAGCAGTTCTTC.

The chain combines TRBV15 with TRBJ1-6, with 10 bases aligning to TRBD1. This CDR3 comprises 16 residues. The germline V gene encodes CDR1 LNHNV and CDR2 YYDKDF (reference sequence). With V trimmed by 5 bases and J by 6 bases, 7 bases remained unmatched. The CDR3 DNA follows: TGTGCCACCAGCGGCGGGACAGGGGCGGGTAATTCACCCCTCCACTTT. Translating it yields CATSGGTGAGNSPLHF.

This clone was detected a few times. This sequence joins TRBV7-6 and TRBJ2-3; 12 nucleotides align to TRBD2. Germline assignment: CDR1 SGHVS and CDR2 FNYEAQ. Losses at the gene ends were 5 bases for V and 2 bases for J; bases not matched to a gene: 8. The CDR3 is made up of 17 amino acids. For the CDR3, the DNA is TGTGCCAGCAGCGCGGGACTAGCGGGTGCCATCACAGATACGCAGTATTTT. Translating gives CASSAGLAGAITDTQYF. The full variable domain, rest sourced from reference TRBV7-6 and TRBJ2-3, is GAGVSQSPRYKVTKRGQDVALRCDPISGHVSLYWYRQALGQGPEFLTYFNYEAQQDKSGLPNDRFSAERPEGSISTLTIQRTEQRDSAMYRCASSAGLAGAITDTQYFGPGTRLTVL.

V gene TRBV28 combines with J gene TRBJ2-6, with no clear D. V shed 4 bases and J shed 0 bases, with 4 bases lying between them. Germline CDR1 reads MDHEN; CDR2 reads SYDVKM. CDR3 length: 14 residues. CDR3 sequence (DNA): TGTGCCAGCAGTTCGTACTCTGGGGCCAACGTCCTGACTTTC. Amino acid sequence: CASSSYSGANVLTF.

The rearrangement joins TRBV29-1 to TRBJ2-1, with D possibly matching TRBD2 (7 bases). V lost 6 bases to trimming and J lost 5 bases, with 14 bases between them. This CDR3 has 13 residues. The germline CDR1 and CDR2 sequences are SQVTM and ANQGSEA. CDR3 sequence reads: CSVGGGLHNEQFF. CDR3 nucleotide sequence: TGCAGCGTAGGGGGGGGGCTCCACAATGAGCAGTTCTTC.

V usage is TRBV7-2 and J usage is TRBJ2-3, with TRBD2 matching 8 bases. Germline V lookup: CDR1 SGHTA, CDR2 FQGNSA. Losses at the gene ends were 7 bases for V and 0 bases for J; bases not matched to a gene: 18. This CDR3 region has 19 residues. The chain's CDR3 is CASTPKRDGGGTSTDTQYF. In nucleotides, the CDR3 is TGTGCCAGCACTCCAAAAAGGGATGGCGGGGGGACTAGCACAGATACGCAGTATTTT.

The V call is TRBV7-9, the J call TRBJ2-3; 9 bases fit TRBD1. Germline loops: CDR1 SEHNR, CDR2 FQNEAQ (reference sequence). V dropped 4 bases and J dropped 4; count of bases not matched to a gene: 6. This CDR3 comprises 15 residues. The DNA for the CDR3 is TGTGCCAGCAGCTCCCGACAGGGGGTCCCAGATACGCAGTATTTT. This codes for CASSSRQGVPDTQYF.

This rearrangement joins TRBV10-3 to TRBJ1-3, with D unresolved. The CDR3 runs 16 residues. The V and J ends lost 4 bases and 0 bases respectively, with 13 bases between them. The germline CDR1 and CDR2 sequences are ENHRY and SYGVKD. The CDR3 reads CAISVMLVGSGNTIYF. CDR3 sequence (DNA): TGTGCCATCAGTGTGATGCTAGTGGGCTCTGGAAACACCATATATTTT.

The V gene is TRBV6-6, the J gene TRBJ2-2, with D possibly TRBD2 on 6 matching bases. Germline V lookup: CDR1 MNHNY, CDR2 SVGAGI (reference sequence). The CDR3 is 13 residues long. Trimming took off 10 bases at V and 4 bases at J, with 13 bases between the two ends. The CDR3 coding sequence is TGTGCCACCCCCCGGGGGAGCACCGGGGAGCTGTTTTTT. Protein product: CATPRGSTGELFF.

The chain links TRBV5-4 to TRBJ2-1; 15 nucleotides agree with TRBD2. Germline CDR1 and CDR2: SGHNT and YYREEE (reference sequence). V trimming: 3 bases; J trimming: 7 bases; junction bases outside the gene matches: 2. The CDR3 extends over 15 amino acids. The CDR3 sequence is CASSSGLAGGNEQFF. The CDR3 coding sequence is TGTGCCAGCAGCTCGGGACTAGCGGGGGGTAATGAGCAGTTCTTC.

This chain uses TRBV7-8 with TRBJ1-2; a weak D match, TRBD1 (5 bases). From germline, CDR1 is SGHVS and CDR2 FQNEAQ. The V end lost 5 bases, the J end lost 0 bases, and 13 bases lay between the germline ends. The CDR3 covers 15 residues. The CDR3 reads CASSPVGGANYGYTF. The CDR3 DNA is TGTGCCAGCAGCCCAGTGGGAGGGGCTAACTATGGCTACACCTTC.

Concerning this clone itself: Relative to the germline gene, one junction end is altered; a read error may explain this. Within the sample, other DNA sequences also encode this same CDR3. The rearrangement uses TRBV6-1 and TRBJ1-6, with unresolved D. The CDR3 sequence is 17 residues long. Germline CDR1 reads MNHNS; CDR2 reads SASEGT. In DNA, the CDR3 is TGCGCCAGCAGTGACCGTGGGCGAAGCTCCTATAATTCACCCCTCCACTTT. It yields the protein CASSDRGRSSYNSPLHF.

Comments on this clone: At one boundary the junction diverges from the germline segment, which might be a read error. The V and J genes are TRBV19 and TRBJ1-3, with a weak D call TRBD1 (5 bases). This CDR3 is built from 11 residues. Germline assignment: CDR1 LNHDA and CDR2 SQIVND (reference sequence). CDR3 region: CGGGSGNTIYF. In nucleotides, the CDR3 is TGCGGGGGAGGCAGCGGAAACACCATATATTTT.

The chain is built from TRBV6-5 and TRBJ2-7; D not certain. The CDR3 is 11 residues long. The V gene's germline CDR1 is MNHEY and CDR2 SVGAGI. Trimming shortened V by 6 bases and J by 2 bases, and 5 bases separated the two germline ends. In DNA, the CDR3 is TGTGCCAGCAGAAGCACCTACGAGCAGTACTTC. Translating it yields CASRSTYEQYF.

This chain connects TRBV27 to TRBJ1-1; the match to TRBD1 covers 7 bases. This CDR3 has 15 residues. V lost 0 bases, J lost 0 bases, and 1 base stayed unmatched. The germline V gene has CDR1 MNHEY and CDR2 SMNVEV (reference sequence). The CDR3 nucleotides read TGTGCCAGCAGTTTATCAGGGGGCCTGAACACTGAAGCTTTCTTT. It codes for CASSLSGGLNTEAFF.

This clone was counted once. The chain recombines TRBV13 with TRBJ2-5, with a possible D match to TRBD2 (5 bases). TRBJ2-7 explains the end of the DNA better; the J call may be wrong. CDR1 and CDR2 from the germline V gene are PRHDT and FYEKMQ (reference sequence). The CDR3 totals 16 residues. CDR3 amino acids: CASSLGLASSSYEQYF. The CDR3 nucleotides are TGTGCCAGCAGCTTAGGGCTAGCCTCCAGCTCCTACGAGCAGTACTTC.

The gene calls are TRBV27 and TRBJ1-4; D gene unclear. CDR3 length: 14 amino acids. The ends were cut back, 4 bases at V and 7 bases at J, with 13 bases in the middle. Germline assignment: CDR1 MNHEY and CDR2 SMNVEV (reference sequence). The CDR3: CASSYLGGGEKLFF. The CDR3, as DNA: TGTGCCAGCAGTTATCTGGGAGGCGGTGAAAAACTGTTTTTT.

Concerning this clone itself: One junction end does not reproduce the germline sequence, and a read error may be involved. V usage is TRBV5-1 and J usage is TRBJ1-1; D is undetermined. The CDR3 totals 15 residues. Germline values: CDR1 SGHRS, CDR2 YFSETQ. DNA of the CDR3: TGCGCCAGCAGCTTGGCCCACAGATTGAACACTGAATCTTTCTTT. It codes for CASSLAHRLNTESFF.

The rearrangement uses TRBV6-6 and TRBJ1-5, with D perhaps TRBD1 (5 bases). Trimming removed 10 bases from V and 4 bases from J, with 17 bases in between. This CDR3 comprises 14 residues. The germline CDR1 and CDR2 sequences are MNHNY and SVGAGI (reference sequence). As DNA, the CDR3 is TGTGCCACAAACTGGGGGGGGGAAAATCAGCCCCAGCATTTT. It is translated as CATNWGGENQPQHF.

The chain carries TRBV25-1 and TRBJ1-2; D might be TRBD1 (6 bases). Germline lookup yields CDR1 MGHDK and CDR2 SYGVNS. V was shortened by 6 bases and J by 8 bases, with 13 bases between the two germline ends. This CDR3 spans 12 amino acids. The CDR3 reads CASRKATGGYTF. CDR3 DNA sequence: TGTGCCAGCAGGAAGGCTACAGGGGGCTACACCTTC.

This chain uses TRBV7-7 with TRBJ2-7; TRBD1 is a possible D gene (6 bases). V was shortened by 2 bases and J by 5 bases, with 16 bases between the two germline ends. The CDR3 is 15 residues long. CDR1 and CDR2 from the germline V gene are SSHAT and FNYEAQ (reference sequence). The CDR3 region is CASSLTRGPLDEQYF. Here the CDR3 DNA reads TGTGCCAGCAGCTTAACCAGGGGCCCATTGGACGAGCAGTACTTC.

The chain uses TRBV2 and TRBJ1-2; tentatively, D is TRBD1 (6 bases). CDR3 length: 13 amino acids. Deletions cut 4 bases from V and 7 bases from J, with 13 bases between. Germline V gene lookup returns CDR1 SNHLY and CDR2 FYNNEI. The CDR3 region has the DNA TGTGCCAGCAGTGTTGGGGGCAGAGGTGGCTACACCTTC. Residues: CASSVGGRGGYTF.